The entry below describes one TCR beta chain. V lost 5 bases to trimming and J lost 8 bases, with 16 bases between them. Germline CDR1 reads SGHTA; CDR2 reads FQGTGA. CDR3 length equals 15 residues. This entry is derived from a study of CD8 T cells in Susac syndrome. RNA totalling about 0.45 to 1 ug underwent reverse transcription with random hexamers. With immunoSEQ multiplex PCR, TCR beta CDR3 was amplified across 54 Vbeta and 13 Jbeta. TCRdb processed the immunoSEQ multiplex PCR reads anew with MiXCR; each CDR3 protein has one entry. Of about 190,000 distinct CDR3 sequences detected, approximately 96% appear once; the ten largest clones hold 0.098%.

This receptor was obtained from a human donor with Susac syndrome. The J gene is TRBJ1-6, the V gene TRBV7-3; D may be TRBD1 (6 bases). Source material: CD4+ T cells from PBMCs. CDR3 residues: CASSLFGGGDSPLHF. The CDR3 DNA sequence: TGTGCCAGCAGCCTATTTGGAGGGGGGGATTCACCCCTCCACTTT. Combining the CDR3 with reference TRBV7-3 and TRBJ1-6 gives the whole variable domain GAGVSQTPSNKVTEKGKYVELRCDPISGHTALYWYRQSLGQGPEFLIYFQGTGAADDSGLPNDRFFAVRPEGSVSTLKIQRTERGDSAVYLCASSLFGGGDSPLHFGNGTRLTVT.